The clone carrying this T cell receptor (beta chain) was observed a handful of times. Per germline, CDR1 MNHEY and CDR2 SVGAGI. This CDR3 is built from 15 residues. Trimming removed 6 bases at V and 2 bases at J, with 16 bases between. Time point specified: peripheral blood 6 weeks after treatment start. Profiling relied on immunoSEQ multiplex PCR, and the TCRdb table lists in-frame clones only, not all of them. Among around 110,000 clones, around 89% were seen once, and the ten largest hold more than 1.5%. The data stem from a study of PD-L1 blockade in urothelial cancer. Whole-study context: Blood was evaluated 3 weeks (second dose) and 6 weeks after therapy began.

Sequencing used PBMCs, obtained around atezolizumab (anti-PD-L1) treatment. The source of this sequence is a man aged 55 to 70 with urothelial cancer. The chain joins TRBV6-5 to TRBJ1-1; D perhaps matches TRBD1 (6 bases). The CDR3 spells CASRTPRTANTEAFF. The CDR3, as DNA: TGTGCCAGCAGGACCCCCCGGACAGCCAACACTGAAGCTTTCTTT.